A few counts support the clone carrying this T cell receptor (beta chain). Preparing the TCRbeta library involved the use of unique molecular identifiers. TCRdb passed the PCR reads through MiXCR, listing each CDR3 protein once. This table holds 380,000 or so distinct CDR3 sequences, 13% found once. The data originate from a study of T-cell reconstitution after alpha-beta-depleted transplantation in children. The length of the CDR3 is 14 residues. Germline V gene sequence: CDR1 DFQATT, CDR2 SNEGSKA (reference sequence). V dropped 6 bases and J dropped 0 bases, with 12 bases sitting between them. The chain uses TRBV20-1 and TRBJ1-3, with a possible D match to TRBD1 (6 bases). The sample was PBMCs, taken from the stem cell graft. The TCR originated in a human donor who donated a stem cell graft to a child with Fanconi anemia. CDR3 DNA sequence: TGCAGTGCGACAGGACAGTTCTCTGGAAACACCATATATTTT. This gives the protein CSATGQFSGNTIYF.